This T cell receptor (beta chain) was identified in a study of T cells in Graves' hyperthyroidism and ophthalmopathy. Findings of the study overall: Ophthalmopathy was model-predicted a median around seven months pre-onset.

Ten or more counts support this clonotype. The antigen is not known. RNA transcripts gave rise to amplified TCR beta CDR3 regions. First-round RT-PCR targeting the TCR CDR3 was performed with the HTBI primer set. TCRdb re-derived calls from the multiplex PCR reads in MiXCR, one entry per CDR3 protein. This sample has hundreds of thousands of distinct CDR3 sequences; 13% occur once, and the top ten carry 9% to 9.5%. This clonotype was sampled from a woman between 18 and 30 years old with Graves' hyperthyroidism. Specimen: blood.

DNA of the CDR3: TGTGCCAGCAAAGAAAGTAATCAGCCCCAGCATTTT. This translates into CASKESNQPQHF. The rearrangement uses TRBV2 and TRBJ1-5; D not certain. This CDR3 is 12 amino acids long. With 7 bases removed from V and 4 bases from J, the gap between germline ends came to 8 bases. Germline V lookup: CDR1 SNHLY, CDR2 FYNNEI.